The 27 T cell receptor beta chains below come from one sample, sequenced in a study of monozygotic twins with cystic fibrosis. This table comes from immunoSEQ multiplex PCR, and its TCRdb copy is limited to in-frame clones, with some not included. The sample lists about 7,500 clones; approximately 93% were seen once. Sample: blood. Receptors originate from a boy aged 2 to 10 with cystic fibrosis.

The V gene is TRBV5-6, the J gene TRBJ2-5; 11 nucleotides agree with TRBD2. Trimming cost V 6 bases and J 5 bases; bases outside gene matches: 15. The CDR3 consists of 17 residues. CDR1 is SGHDT, CDR2 YYEEEE, per germline. In DNA, the CDR3 is TGTGCCAGCATCCGTGCCGATAGCGGGGGGGCTTTGGAGACCCAGTACTTC. Translation gives CASIRADSGGALETQYF.

J is TRBJ1-5 and V is TRBV5-6; 8 positions match TRBD1. CDR1 is SGHDT and CDR2 is YYEEEE in the germline V gene. This CDR3 comprises 14 residues. The V and J ends lost 3 bases and 7 bases, in that order; junction bases with no gene match: 6. CDR3 sequence reads: CASSWWTGKQPQHF. CDR3 coding DNA: TGTGCCAGCAGCTGGTGGACAGGGAAACAGCCCCAGCATTTT.

The CDR3 sequence is CASSDPRRIMNTEAFF. DNA for the CDR3: TGTGCCAGTAGCGACCCAAGACGAATCATGAACACTGAAGCTTTCTTT. The chain carries TRBV19 and TRBJ1-1, with no clear D. CDR3 length equals 16 residues. Germline CDR1 and CDR2: LNHDA and SQIVND (reference sequence). V was trimmed by 6 bases and J by 0 bases, leaving 17 bases between them.

The chain uses TRBV2 and TRBJ1-5; no definite D call. Looked up from germline, CDR1 is SNHLY and CDR2 is FYNNEI. The CDR3 consists of 13 residues. With 10 bases removed from V and 3 bases from J, the gap between germline ends came to 13 bases. The CDR3 DNA reads as TGTGCCACAAAGCGGGCCGTCAATCAGCCCCAGCATTTT. Its translation: CATKRAVNQPQHF.

The rearrangement links TRBV5-4 to TRBJ1-1; possible D gene TRBD1, 6 bases. Germline V gene lookup returns CDR1 SGHNT and CDR2 YYREEE (reference sequence). This CDR3 contains 17 residues. Trimming took off 0 bases at V and 0 bases at J, with 15 bases between the two ends. The DNA of the CDR3 is TGTGCCAGCAGCTTGGTTTGGCGGGGGGCTATGAACACTGAAGCTTTCTTT. Translated, it gives CASSLVWRGAMNTEAFF. Variable domain in full (rest from reference TRBV5-4 and TRBJ1-1): ETGVTQSPTHLIKTRGQQVTLRCSSQSGHNTVSWYQQALGQGPQFIFQYYREEENGRGNFPPRFSGLQFPNYSSELNVNALELDDSALYLCASSLVWRGAMNTEAFFGQGTRLTVV.

The chain has TRBV4-1 and TRBJ2-7; D may correspond to TRBD1 or TRBD2 (5 bases each). V lost 6 bases, J lost 2 bases, and 14 bases lay in between. The CDR3 is 14 amino acids. Germline V CDR1 and CDR2: MGHRA, YSYEKL. The DNA of the CDR3 is TGCGCCAGCAGAGCAGGAGAGGGGCCCTACGAGCAGTACTTC. Translation: CASRAGEGPYEQYF.

This clone was seen once. V gene TRBV19 combines with J gene TRBJ2-5; the D call may be TRBD1 or TRBD2 (5 bases each). Germline CDR1 is LNHDA and CDR2 is SQIVND (reference sequence). The CDR3 spans 13 residues. The ends were cut back, 6 bases at V and 13 bases at J, with 21 bases in the middle. This CDR3 is CASSSGPMGTSYF. The CDR3 DNA reads as TGTGCCAGTAGCTCGGGACCCATGGGGACGTCGTACTTC.

CDR3 sequence reads: CASSFNSADYGYTF. The DNA for the CDR3 is TGTGCCAGCAGTTTCAACAGCGCTGACTATGGCTACACCTTC. J is TRBJ1-2 and V is TRBV27, with D unresolved. Germline CDR1 is MNHEY and CDR2 is SMNVEV (reference sequence). V lost 3 bases, J lost 3 bases, and 11 bases lay in between. CDR3 length equals 14 residues.

This chain connects TRBV15 to TRBJ1-6; D is undetermined. V was pared by 1 base and J by 7 bases, with 5 bases between. There are 13 residues in the CDR3. Germline-derived CDR1 and CDR2 are LNHNV and YYDKDF (reference sequence). The CDR3 DNA reads as TGTGCCACCAGCAGAGTGGAAAATTCACCCCTCCACTTT. This gives the protein CATSRVENSPLHF.

The sample holds a few counts of this clone. The chain employs TRBV7-3 and TRBJ1-1; the D gene is possibly TRBD1 (6 bases). V was shortened by 5 bases and J by 2 bases, with 18 bases between the two germline ends. CDR1 and CDR2 from the germline V gene are SGHTA and FQGTGA. The CDR3 extends over 16 amino acids. CDR3 region: CASSQQGSSPNTEAFF. As DNA, the CDR3 is TGTGCCAGCAGCCAACAGGGCTCGAGTCCCAACACTGAAGCTTTCTTT.

The chain joins TRBV2 to TRBJ1-2; D remains ambiguous. The germline CDR1 and CDR2 sequences are SNHLY and FYNNEI. The CDR3 extends over 14 amino acids. V lost 3 bases and J lost 2, with 10 bases in between. The CDR3 region is CASSDDGGNYGYTF. The DNA for the CDR3 is TGTGCCAGCAGTGACGACGGAGGAAACTATGGCTACACCTTC.

The chain joins TRBV18 to TRBJ1-1; D is uncertain. The CDR3 runs to 12 residues. Per the germline V gene, CDR1 is KGHSH and CDR2 is LQKENI. V lost 4 bases and J 1 base, leaving 4 bases between the germline ends. CDR3 residues: CASSQTNTEAFF. The CDR3 DNA follows: TGTGCCAGCTCACAGACGAACACTGAAGCTTTCTTT.

J is TRBJ1-5 and V is TRBV7-2, with TRBD1 matching 8 bases. The J segment lost 7 bases and the V segment lost 6 bases, leaving 8 bases of the junction unmatched. The germline V gene encodes CDR1 SGHTA and CDR2 FQGNSA. The CDR3 has 14 residues. DNA of the CDR3: TGTGCCAGCAGAGATCAGGGGGCTGAACAGCCCCAGCATTTT. Translation gives CASRDQGAEQPQHF.

The chain couples TRBV10-3 to TRBJ2-1; TRBD2 aligns across 9 bases. J gave up 9 bases and V 4 bases, and 10 bases lay outside the gene matches. Looked up from germline, CDR1 is ENHRY and CDR2 is SYGVKD. This CDR3 comprises 15 residues. CDR3 sequence: CAISAQLAGEGEQFF. In DNA, the CDR3 is TGTGCCATCAGTGCCCAATTAGCGGGGGAAGGTGAGCAGTTCTTC.

The genes are TRBV4-3 and TRBJ2-1, with D possibly matching TRBD1 (5 bases). The ends were cut back, 0 bases at V and 6 bases at J, with 12 bases in the middle. The CDR3 is 15 amino acids. Per germline, CDR1 LGHNA and CDR2 YSLEER. As DNA, the CDR3 is TGCGCCAGCAGCCAAGATCTTGGGGCGAGCAATGAGCAGTTCTTC. It translates to CASSQDLGASNEQFF.

A note on this clone: A junction end diverges from the germline sequence, so it may reflect a read error. In DNA, the CDR3 is TGTGCCAGCAGCACCGGGGTTGGCCTGTTATTC. As protein: CASSTGVGLLF. J is TRBJ2-7 and V is TRBV6-5; maybe TRBD2 (5 bases). Looked up from germline, CDR1 is MNHEY and CDR2 is SVGAGI. CDR3 length: 11 residues.

The chain has TRBV6-6 and TRBJ1-3, with 7 bases matching TRBD1. Trimming cost V 5 bases and J 2 bases; bases outside gene matches: 3. The CDR3 consists of 14 residues. The germline CDR1 and CDR2 sequences are MNHNY and SVGAGI (reference sequence). CDR3 nucleotide sequence: TGTGCCAGCAGTACAGGGGTTACTGGAAACACCATATATTTT. Translated, it gives CASSTGVTGNTIYF.

V usage is TRBV7-9 and J usage is TRBJ2-7; no definite D call. The CDR3 runs to 13 residues. The germline V gene encodes CDR1 SEHNR and CDR2 FQNEAQ (reference sequence). V lost 4 bases, J lost 9 bases, and 16 bases lay in between. CDR3 loop: CASSSPGFPRQYF. CDR3 sequence (DNA): TGTGCCAGCAGCTCTCCCGGGTTCCCACGGCAGTACTTC.

The chain employs TRBV5-4 and TRBJ2-3; D remains unclear. The CDR3 is 11 amino acids. V lost 4 bases, J lost 2 bases, and 2 bases lay in between. Germline assignment: CDR1 SGHNT and CDR2 YYREEE (reference sequence). This chain's CDR3 is CASSDTDTQYF. The CDR3 DNA sequence: TGTGCCAGCAGCGACACAGATACGCAGTATTTT.

This CDR3 reads CANRGGPLGSYNEQFF. The CDR3 coding sequence is TGTGCCAACCGGGGGGGCCCACTAGGGTCCTACAATGAGCAGTTCTTC. The genes are TRBV2 and TRBJ2-1; 8 positions match TRBD2. CDR1 and CDR2 (germline): SNHLY, FYNNEI. This CDR3 is 16 amino acids long. The V gene end was trimmed by 10 bases and the J gene end by 1 base; junction bases not matched to a gene: 12. Full variable domain (rest looked up from reference TRBV2 and TRBJ2-1): EPEVTQTPSHQVTQMGQEVILRCVPISNHLYFYWYRQILGQKVEFLVSFYNNEISEKSEIFDDQFSVERPDGSNFTLKIRSTKLEDSAMYFCANRGGPLGSYNEQFFGPGTRLTVL.

This clone showed up just once. This chain connects TRBV6-4 to TRBJ1-1; the D is unclear. V gave up 6 bases and J gave up 4 bases, with 12 bases separating them. Germline CDR1 is MRHNA and CDR2 is SNTAGT. This CDR3 has 13 amino acids. The CDR3 sequence: CASRDGSGTEAFF. The CDR3 DNA reads TGTGCCAGCAGGGACGGATCGGGCACTGAAGCTTTCTTT.

The J gene is TRBJ1-5, the V gene TRBV4-1, with 7 bases lining up with TRBD1. V lost 1 base, J lost 0 bases, and 6 bases stayed unmatched. Per the germline V gene, CDR1 is MGHRA and CDR2 is YSYEKL. The CDR3 has 17 residues. The CDR3 here is CASSQGTGAYSNQPQHF. The DNA of the CDR3 is TGCGCCAGCAGCCAAGGAACAGGGGCTTATAGCAATCAGCCCCAGCATTTT.

The rearrangement links TRBV29-1 to TRBJ1-1, with no clear D. The CDR3 length is 13 residues. Trimming removed 1 base at V and 0 bases at J, with 6 bases between. Germline V CDR1 and CDR2: SQVTM, ANQGSEA. The DNA of the CDR3 is TGCAGCGTTGAAGGGACTGTGAACACTGAAGCTTTCTTT. Translated, it gives CSVEGTVNTEAFF.

The J gene is TRBJ2-7, the V gene TRBV2; no reliable D call. The CDR3 is 12 residues long. V was shortened by 8 bases and J by 6 bases, with 14 bases between the two germline ends. CDR1 and CDR2 (germline): SNHLY, FYNNEI. CDR3 DNA sequence: TGTGCCAGCCTTCAGAGTTTACGCGAGCAGTACTTC. This translates into CASLQSLREQYF.

V and J are TRBV4-1 and TRBJ1-4; TRBD1 might be the D (6 bases). In germline, CDR1 is MGHRA, CDR2 YSYEKL. The V and J ends lost 0 bases and 4 bases respectively, with 12 bases between them. There are 16 residues in the CDR3. The CDR3 spells CASSQDPGGGNEKLFF. The CDR3 DNA follows: TGCGCCAGCAGCCAAGACCCCGGGGGCGGTAATGAAAAACTGTTTTTT.

The chain employs TRBV2 and TRBJ1-5, with D possibly being TRBD1 (5 bases). Germline CDR1 and CDR2: SNHLY and FYNNEI. The V and J ends lost 6 bases and 1 base respectively, with 13 bases between them. The CDR3 covers 15 residues. CDR3 in DNA: TGTGCCAGCAGGGAGGGGCAGTTGAGCAATCAGCCCCAGCATTTT. This sequence encodes CASREGQLSNQPQHF.

The table lists this clone with a count of one. The CDR3 region is CSATDLAEAFF. As DNA, the CDR3 is TGCAGTGCAACGGATTTGGCTGAAGCTTTCTTT. J is TRBJ1-1 and V is TRBV20-1, with D uncertain. This CDR3 spans 11 amino acids. The germline V and J ends were trimmed by 6 bases and 6 bases, with 11 bases remaining between them. CDR1 and CDR2 from the germline V gene are DFQATT and SNEGSKA (reference sequence).